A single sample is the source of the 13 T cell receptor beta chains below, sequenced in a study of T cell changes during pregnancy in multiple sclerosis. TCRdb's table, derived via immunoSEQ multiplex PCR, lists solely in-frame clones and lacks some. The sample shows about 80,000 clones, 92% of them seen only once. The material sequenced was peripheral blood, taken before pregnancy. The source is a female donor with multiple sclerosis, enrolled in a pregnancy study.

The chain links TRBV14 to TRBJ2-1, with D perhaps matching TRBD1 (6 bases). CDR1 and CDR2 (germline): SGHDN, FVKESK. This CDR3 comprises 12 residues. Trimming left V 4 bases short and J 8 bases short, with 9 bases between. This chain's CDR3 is CASSLQGYEQFF. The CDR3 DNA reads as TGTGCCAGCAGCCTACAGGGCTATGAGCAGTTCTTC.

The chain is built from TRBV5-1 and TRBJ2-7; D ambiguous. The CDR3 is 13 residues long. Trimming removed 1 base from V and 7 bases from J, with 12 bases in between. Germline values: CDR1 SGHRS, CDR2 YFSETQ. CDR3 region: CASSLSPNGEQYF. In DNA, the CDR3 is TGCGCCAGCAGCTTGTCCCCGAACGGGGAGCAGTACTTC.

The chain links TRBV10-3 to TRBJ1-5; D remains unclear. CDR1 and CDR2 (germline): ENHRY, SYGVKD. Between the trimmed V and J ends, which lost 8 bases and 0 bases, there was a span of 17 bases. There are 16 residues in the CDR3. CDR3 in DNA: TGTGCCATCCTTGTGCCCGGGGTGGGTAGCAATCAGCCCCAGCATTTT. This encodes CAILVPGVGSNQPQHF.

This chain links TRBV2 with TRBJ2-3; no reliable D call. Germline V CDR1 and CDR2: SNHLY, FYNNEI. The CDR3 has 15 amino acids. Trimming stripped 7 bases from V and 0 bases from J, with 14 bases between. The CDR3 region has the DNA TGTGCCAGCACCCCACAGTCTACTAGCACAGATACGCAGTATTTT. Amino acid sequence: CASTPQSTSTDTQYF.

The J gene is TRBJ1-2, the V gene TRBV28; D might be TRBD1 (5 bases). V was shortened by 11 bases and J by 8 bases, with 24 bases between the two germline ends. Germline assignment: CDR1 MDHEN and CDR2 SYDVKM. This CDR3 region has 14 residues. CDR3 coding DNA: TGTGCCTACTCGTCCGGGACTATTTCCTGGGGCTACACCTTC. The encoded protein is CAYSSGTISWGYTF.

The CDR3 reads CASSLGGRVAYNEQFF. CDR3 DNA: TGTGCCAGCAGCTTAGGGGGCAGGGTGGCCTACAATGAGCAGTTCTTC. This chain joins TRBV13 and TRBJ2-1; tentative D call: TRBD1 (5 bases). The V gene lost 0 bases and the J gene lost 2 bases, with 11 bases spanning the gap. The CDR3 is made up of 16 amino acids. Germline V gene lookup returns CDR1 PRHDT and CDR2 FYEKMQ (reference sequence).

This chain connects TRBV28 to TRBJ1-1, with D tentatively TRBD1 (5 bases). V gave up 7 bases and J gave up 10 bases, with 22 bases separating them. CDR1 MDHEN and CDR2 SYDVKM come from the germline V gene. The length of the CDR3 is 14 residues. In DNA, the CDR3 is TGTGCCAGCACCCCGGGGCAGTATGGGGGGGGAGCTTTCTTT. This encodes CASTPGQYGGGAFF.

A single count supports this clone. In DNA, the CDR3 is TGTGCCAGTAGTCCGAGTCCCCGGGCGCTCATTCGGGGCACCGGGGAGCTGTTTTTT. Its translation is CASSPSPRALIRGTGELFF. The V and J genes are TRBV19 and TRBJ2-2, with D maybe TRBD2 (5 bases). Trimming stripped 5 bases from V and 4 bases from J, with 26 bases between. The CDR3 has 19 amino acids. CDR1 and CDR2 from the germline V gene are LNHDA and SQIVND (reference sequence).

The CDR3 is CASSLKGLAGRNEQFF. The CDR3 nucleotides read TGTGCCAGCAGCTTAAAGGGACTAGCGGGAAGGAATGAGCAGTTCTTC. This chain connects TRBV11-3 to TRBJ2-1; TRBD2 matches 13 bases. V shed 2 bases and J 7 bases; nucleotides not matched to a gene: 5. The CDR3 length is 16 residues. Germline values: CDR1 SGHNT, CDR2 YENEEA. The whole variable domain, filled in from reference TRBV11-3 and TRBJ2-1, reads EAGVVQSPRYKIIEKKQPVAFWCNPISGHNTLYWYLQNLGQGPELLIRYENEEAVDDSQLPKDRFSAERLKGVDSTLKIQPAELGDSAVYLCASSLKGLAGRNEQFFGPGTRLTVL.

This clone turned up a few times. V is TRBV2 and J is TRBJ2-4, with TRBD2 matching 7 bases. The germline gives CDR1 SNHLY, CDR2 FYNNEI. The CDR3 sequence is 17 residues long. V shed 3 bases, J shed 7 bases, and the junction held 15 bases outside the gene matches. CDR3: CASSEIGPLAASNIQYF. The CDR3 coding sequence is TGTGCCAGCAGTGAGATAGGTCCGCTAGCGGCCTCTAACATTCAGTACTTC.

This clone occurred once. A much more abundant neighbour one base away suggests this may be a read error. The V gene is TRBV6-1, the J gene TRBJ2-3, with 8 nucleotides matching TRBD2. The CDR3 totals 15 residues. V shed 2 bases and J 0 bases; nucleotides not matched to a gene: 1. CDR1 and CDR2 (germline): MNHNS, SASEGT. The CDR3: CASSESSGSTDTQYF. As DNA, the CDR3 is TGTGCCAGCAGTGAATCTAGCGGGAGCACAGATACGCAGTATTTT.

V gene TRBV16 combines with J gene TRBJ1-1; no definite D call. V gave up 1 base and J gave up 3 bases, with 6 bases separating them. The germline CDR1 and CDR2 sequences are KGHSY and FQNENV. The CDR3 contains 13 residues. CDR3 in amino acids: CASSQFHYTEAFF. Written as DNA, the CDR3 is TGTGCCAGCAGCCAATTTCACTACACTGAAGCTTTCTTT.

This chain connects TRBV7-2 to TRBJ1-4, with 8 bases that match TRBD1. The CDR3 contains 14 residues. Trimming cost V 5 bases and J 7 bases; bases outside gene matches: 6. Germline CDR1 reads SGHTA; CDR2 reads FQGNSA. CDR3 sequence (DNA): TGTGCCAGCAGCAAACAGGGGGGGAGTGAAAAACTGTTTTTT. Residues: CASSKQGGSEKLFF.